The next 20 T cell receptor beta chains were all read from a single sample in a study of blood T cell repertoires in COVID-19. Using immunoSEQ multiplex PCR, the repertoire was profiled, and TCRdb retains in-frame clones only, with some absent. Among about 270,000 clones listed, 80% to 90% were seen once. Sequencing was performed on PBMCs or T cells enriched from blood (not recorded which). The receptors were sampled from a woman aged 25 to 45 with acute COVID-19.

Points on this clone: The sample contains more than one DNA sequence encoding this CDR3. The chain combines TRBV7-6 with TRBJ1-5; 10 bases are shared with TRBD1. Germline V CDR1 and CDR2: SGHVS, FNYEAQ. The J segment lost 2 bases and the V segment lost 5 bases, leaving 3 bases of the junction unmatched. The CDR3 extends over 15 amino acids. The CDR3 DNA is TGTGCCAGCAGCCCGGGGACAGGGGGCAATCAGCCCCAGCATTTT. This translates into CASSPGTGGNQPQHF.

The chain couples TRBV7-7 to TRBJ2-1, with 11 bases identical to TRBD2. CDR1 is SSHAT and CDR2 is FNYEAQ in the germline V gene (reference sequence). V lost 0 bases to trimming and J lost 7 bases; unmatched junction nucleotides: 2. This CDR3 contains 15 residues. CDR3 nucleotides: TGTGCCAGCAGCTTAGCACTAGCGGGAGTAAATGAGCAGTTCTTC. It codes for CASSLALAGVNEQFF.

V and J are TRBV9 and TRBJ2-7, with D perhaps matching TRBD2 (7 bases). Germline CDR1 is SGDLS and CDR2 is YYNGEE. The length of the CDR3 is 14 residues. The V gene lost 3 bases and the J gene lost 0 bases, with 10 bases spanning the gap. The CDR3 sequence: CASSEGGDSYEQYF. The CDR3 region has the DNA TGTGCCAGCAGCGAGGGGGGGGACTCCTACGAGCAGTACTTC.

This chain connects TRBV11-1 to TRBJ2-6; no firm D call. The ends were cut back, 3 bases at V and 2 bases at J, with 2 bases in the middle. This CDR3 has 13 amino acids. Germline CDR1 is SGHAT and CDR2 is FQDESV (reference sequence). The CDR3 loop is CASSFTGANVLTF. The CDR3 nucleotides read TGTGCCAGCAGCTTTACTGGGGCCAACGTCCTGACTTTC. The variable domain in full, with the rest retrieved from reference TRBV11-1 and TRBJ2-6, is EAEVAQSPRYKITEKSQAVAFWCDPISGHATLYWYRQILGQGPELLVQFQDESVVDDSQLPKDRFSAERLKGVDSTLKIQPAELGDSAMYLCASSFTGANVLTFGAGSRLTVL.

V and J are TRBV25-1 and TRBJ1-6; the D gene is possibly TRBD1 (5 bases). Per germline, CDR1 MGHDK and CDR2 SYGVNS. V lost 5 bases and J 0 bases, leaving 17 bases between the germline ends. The CDR3 contains 18 residues. The CDR3 coding sequence is TGTGCCAGCAGTCACCAGGCGGGGGTGAGCTCCTATAATTCACCCCTCCACTTT. This gives the protein CASSHQAGVSSYNSPLHF. Drawing the rest from reference TRBV25-1 and TRBJ1-6, the complete variable domain is EADIYQTPRYLVIGTGKKITLECSQTMGHDKMYWYQQDPGMELHLIHYSYGVNSTEKGDLSSESTVSRIRTEHFPLTLESARPSHTSQYLCASSHQAGVSSYNSPLHFGNGTRLTVT.

J is TRBJ1-1 and V is TRBV9; D gene unclear. The germline CDR1 and CDR2 sequences are SGDLS and YYNGEE. Trimming pared 3 bases from V and 1 base from J, leaving 7 bases between. The CDR3 runs 13 residues. CDR3 loop: CASSALANTEAFF. The DNA for the CDR3 is TGTGCCAGCAGCGCCCTGGCGAACACTGAAGCTTTCTTT.

The rearrangement joins TRBV28 to TRBJ1-3; TRBD1 might be the D (5 bases). V was clipped by 6 bases and J by 3 bases, with 24 bases between them. CDR1 is MDHEN, CDR2 SYDVKM, per germline. The CDR3 is 18 amino acids. The DNA of the CDR3 is TGTGCCAGCAGCCCTTTTGGGGACGGGAGCTCTGGTGGAAACACCATATATTTT. Translated, it gives CASSPFGDGSSGGNTIYF.

Regarding this clone: Different DNA sequences within this sample yield the same CDR3. The chain joins TRBV5-1 to TRBJ2-3, with 9 nucleotides matching TRBD2. The CDR3 is 17 residues long. The junction had 9 bases not matched to a gene; V was cut back by 0 bases and J by 4 bases. CDR1 is SGHRS and CDR2 is YFSETQ in the germline V gene. The CDR3 DNA follows: TGCGCCAGCAGCTTGGGAACCGGGACTAGCAAGGCAGATACGCAGTATTTT. As protein: CASSLGTGTSKADTQYF.

This chain links TRBV28 with TRBJ2-7, with D possibly TRBD2 on 5 matching bases. V was pared by 6 bases and J by 0 bases, with 15 bases between. Germline loops: CDR1 MDHEN, CDR2 SYDVKM. This CDR3 is 15 amino acids long. CDR3 bases: TGTGCCAGCAGCCCAGAGGGCCCAAGCTCCTACGAGCAGTACTTC. Protein sequence: CASSPEGPSSYEQYF.

CDR3 residues: CASSPKLGGVGTDTQYF. The CDR3 region has the DNA TGTGCCAGCAGCCCGAAGTTGGGGGGAGTTGGGACAGATACGCAGTATTTT. The chain has TRBV7-8 and TRBJ2-3; tentatively, D is TRBD2 (6 bases). Germline V CDR1 and CDR2: SGHVS, FQNEAQ. The CDR3 contains 17 residues. V lost 5 bases to trimming and J lost 3 bases, with 21 bases between them.

This chain links TRBV27 with TRBJ2-7, with TRBD1 matching over 7 bases. This CDR3 contains 13 residues. V lost 6 bases, J lost 4 bases, and 6 bases stayed unmatched. The V gene's germline CDR1 is MNHEY and CDR2 SMNVEV (reference sequence). The CDR3 is CASRVQGSYEQYF. Written as DNA, the CDR3 is TGTGCCAGCAGGGTACAGGGGAGTTACGAGCAGTACTTC.

The chain joins TRBV6-6 to TRBJ1-2; TRBD1 matches 11 bases. CDR1 is MNHNY and CDR2 is SVGAGI in the germline V gene (reference sequence). This CDR3 contains 15 residues. V gave up 7 bases and J gave up 4 bases; unmatched junction bases: 8. Here the CDR3 DNA reads TGTGCCAGCACAAATTCCGGGACAGGGGGCTATGGCTACACCTTC. Residues: CASTNSGTGGYGYTF.

This rearrangement joins TRBV9 to TRBJ2-5, with 8 bases lining up with TRBD1. The J segment lost 3 bases and the V segment lost 0 bases, leaving 4 bases of the junction unmatched. The CDR3 sequence is 15 residues long. Germline CDR1 reads SGDLS; CDR2 reads YYNGEE. CDR3 region: CASSVVETGEETQYF. The CDR3, as DNA: TGTGCCAGCAGCGTAGTGGAGACAGGGGAAGAGACCCAGTACTTC.

This chain links TRBV7-9 with TRBJ2-1; 9 nucleotides line up with TRBD2. Germline V gene sequence: CDR1 SEHNR, CDR2 FQNEAQ (reference sequence). V shed 10 bases and J 8 bases; nucleotides not matched to a gene: 12. The CDR3 is 14 residues long. CDR3 bases: TGTGCCAAATCAGATAGCGGGAGCTTAGATGAGCAGTTCTTC. Encoded protein: CAKSDSGSLDEQFF.

The chain uses TRBV27 and TRBJ2-2; TRBD2 matches 7 bases. Germline V gene data show CDR1 as MNHEY and CDR2 as SMNVEV (reference sequence). The CDR3 extends over 15 amino acids. Trimming cost V 6 bases and J 5 bases; bases outside gene matches: 9. CDR3 residues: CASSPSGTTTGELFF. CDR3 bases: TGTGCCAGCAGCCCCTCCGGGACTACAACCGGGGAGCTGTTTTTT.

This clone appeared once. The CDR3 nucleotides read TGCGCCAGCAGCCAAGAACTCAACACTGAAGCTTTCTTT. This gives the protein CASSQELNTEAFF. This sequence joins TRBV4-3 and TRBJ1-1; D is ambiguous. The CDR3 sequence is 13 residues long. The V gene lost 0 bases and the J gene lost 2 bases, with 4 bases spanning the gap. Germline CDR1 reads LGHNA; CDR2 reads YSLEER.

The chain couples TRBV10-3 to TRBJ1-1; no definite D call. Trimming left V 9 bases short and J 3 bases short, with 14 bases between. Germline CDR1 reads ENHRY; CDR2 reads SYGVKD. There are 13 residues in the CDR3. The chain's CDR3 is CAIGVTGDTEAFF. DNA for the CDR3: TGTGCCATTGGGGTTACGGGAGACACTGAAGCTTTCTTT.

This rearrangement joins TRBV28 to TRBJ1-2, with D hard to call. The CDR3 has 11 residues. The germline CDR1 and CDR2 sequences are MDHEN and SYDVKM. Trimming left V 4 bases short and J 7 bases short, with 7 bases between. CDR3 sequence (DNA): TGTGCCAGCAGTTCCCTGAGTGGCTACACCTTC. Its protein product is CASSSLSGYTF.

This chain joins TRBV13 and TRBJ2-7, with 7 bases that match TRBD2. Unmatched junction bases numbered 5, after V lost 6 bases and J lost 0 bases. Per the germline V gene, CDR1 is PRHDT and CDR2 is FYEKMQ (reference sequence). The CDR3 totals 14 residues. The CDR3 sequence is CASRSSGSSYEQYF. The CDR3 nucleotides read TGTGCCAGCAGGTCTAGCGGATCCTCCTACGAGCAGTACTTC.

The table lists this clone with a count of one. V usage is TRBV27 and J usage is TRBJ2-3; 7 nucleotides line up with TRBD2. This CDR3 has 15 amino acids. Germline lookup yields CDR1 MNHEY and CDR2 SMNVEV (reference sequence). V was clipped by 3 bases and J by 0 bases; unmatched bases: 3. CDR3 sequence reads: CASSFSGSSTDTQYF. CDR3 sequence (DNA): TGTGCCAGCAGTTTTAGCGGGTCTAGCACAGATACGCAGTATTTT.